These T cell receptor beta chains were read from a single sample in a study of shared clonotypes between healthy human individuals. Clones were read by immunoSEQ multiplex PCR, and TCRdb kept only the in-frame ones, dropping some. The table records about 2.2 million clones, about 93% of them present only once. Material: naive CD8+ T cells from PBMCs. The receptors originated from a man younger than 35 in good health. Some clones in this sample may be carry-over from other donors' samples. The CDR3 runs from the conserved cysteine through the conserved F or W. Fields, in order: D gene, clone size, J gene, V gene, CDR3 DNA, CDR3 protein. A D gene is named only where the DNA matches it firmly. The size entry is marked missing in some rows and otherwise reads once, few, many or a size class.

d_gene: -
abundance: -
j_gene: TRBJ1-2
v_gene: TRBV7-9
CDR3nt: TGTGCCAGCAGCTTAGGGGGATCGATCTATGGCTACACCTTC
CDR3aa: CASSLGGSIYGYTF

d_gene: -
abundance: -
j_gene: TRBJ1-2
v_gene: TRBV5-1
CDR3nt: TGCGCCAGCGACGACGGTTTTGGCTACACCTTC
CDR3aa: CASDDGFGYTF

d_gene: TRBD2
abundance: once
j_gene: TRBJ2-2
v_gene: TRBV9
CDR3nt: TGTGCCAGCAGCGTAGCAAGGACTAGCGGGCCTACCGGGGAGCTGTTTTTT
CDR3aa: CASSVARTSGPTGELFF

d_gene: -
abundance: -
j_gene: TRBJ2-7
v_gene: TRBV7-9
CDR3nt: TGTGCCAGCAGCCACGCCCGGGACGAGCAGTACTTC
CDR3aa: CASSHARDEQYF

d_gene: -
abundance: -
j_gene: TRBJ1-2
v_gene: TRBV27
CDR3nt: TGTGCCAGCAGTTTGGGCGGTGGGGGAGGCGGCTACACCTTC
CDR3aa: CASSLGGGGGGYTF

d_gene: -
abundance: -
j_gene: TRBJ2-1
v_gene: TRBV4-1
CDR3nt: TGCGCCAGCAGCCCGGGGACGGGTACGGCGGATGAGCAGTTCTTC
CDR3aa: CASSPGTGTADEQFF

d_gene: -
abundance: -
j_gene: TRBJ2-7
v_gene: TRBV5-1
CDR3nt: TGCGCCAGCAGCTTCGGCGAGGCCTACGAGCAGTACTTC
CDR3aa: CASSFGEAYEQYF

d_gene: TRBD1
abundance: -
j_gene: TRBJ1-1
v_gene: TRBV27
CDR3nt: TGTGCCAGCAGTTCAAGACAGGGGGGCGAAGGGACTGAAGCTTTCTTT
CDR3aa: CASSSRQGGEGTEAFF

d_gene: -
abundance: -
j_gene: TRBJ2-1
v_gene: TRBV29-1
CDR3nt: TGCAGCGTTGGGTGGTATGAGCAGTTCTTC
CDR3aa: CSVGWYEQFF

d_gene: -
abundance: -
j_gene: TRBJ2-5
v_gene: TRBV5-1
CDR3nt: TGCGCCAGCAGCCCAGAGACATGGTCACAAGAGACCCAGTACTTC
CDR3aa: CASSPETWSQETQYF

d_gene: -
abundance: -
j_gene: TRBJ1-1
v_gene: TRBV5-5
CDR3nt: TGTGCCAGCAGCTTGGAGGTGTGGACTGAAGCTTTCTTT
CDR3aa: CASSLEVWTEAFF

d_gene: TRBD1
abundance: -
j_gene: TRBJ2-5
v_gene: TRBV15
CDR3nt: TGTGCCACCAGCTCACCGGGACAGGGGATAGAGACCCAGTACTTC
CDR3aa: CATSSPGQGIETQYF

d_gene: -
abundance: -
j_gene: TRBJ1-1
v_gene: TRBV7-9
CDR3nt: TGTGCCAGCAGGGGACTCCAGGAAGCTTTCTTT
CDR3aa: CASRGLQEAFF

d_gene: -
abundance: -
j_gene: TRBJ2-1
v_gene: TRBV28
CDR3nt: TGTGCCAGCGCTGGCAATGAGCAGTTCTTC
CDR3aa: CASAGNEQFF

d_gene: TRBD1
abundance: -
j_gene: TRBJ1-1
v_gene: TRBV19
CDR3nt: TGTGCCAGTAGTATTTTTATTTGGGACAGGGGAAGCACTGAAGCTTTCTTT
CDR3aa: CASSIFIWDRGSTEAFF

d_gene: -
abundance: -
j_gene: TRBJ2-1
v_gene: TRBV7-2
CDR3nt: TGTGCCAGCAGTCCCTTGCAGTTCTTC
CDR3aa: CASSPLQFF

d_gene: TRBD2
abundance: -
j_gene: TRBJ2-7
v_gene: TRBV29-1
CDR3nt: TGCAGCGTTGAGGGAGCGGGAGAGCAGGGGGAGCAGTACTTC
CDR3aa: CSVEGAGEQGEQYF

d_gene: -
abundance: -
j_gene: TRBJ2-6
v_gene: TRBV7-3
CDR3nt: TGTGCCAGCAGCCCGACCAGGCCCCGGGGCTCTGGGGCCAACGTCCTGACTTTC
CDR3aa: CASSPTRPRGSGANVLTF

d_gene: TRBD2
abundance: -
j_gene: TRBJ2-7
v_gene: TRBV29-1
CDR3nt: TGCAGCGTTGGACTAGCGGGACCTAGCTACGAGCAGTACTTC
CDR3aa: CSVGLAGPSYEQYF

d_gene: TRBD1
abundance: -
j_gene: TRBJ1-1
v_gene: TRBV19
CDR3nt: TGTGCCAGTACCCTGGGGGGACAGGGTGCTTTCTTT
CDR3aa: CASTLGGQGAFF

d_gene: -
abundance: -
j_gene: TRBJ1-2
v_gene: TRBV6-6
CDR3nt: TGTGCCAGCAGTTATACTGCCCTCCTCAACTATGGCTACACCTTC
CDR3aa: CASSYTALLNYGYTF

d_gene: TRBD2
abundance: -
j_gene: TRBJ2-7
v_gene: TRBV6-5
CDR3nt: TGTGCCAGCAGTACTCTTCGAGGACTAGCGCCCGAGCAGTACTTC
CDR3aa: CASSTLRGLAPEQYF

d_gene: -
abundance: -
j_gene: TRBJ2-1
v_gene: TRBV7-9
CDR3nt: TGTGCCAGCAGCCGCGTGTCCGAGAGCTCCTACAATGAGCAGTTCTTC
CDR3aa: CASSRVSESSYNEQFF